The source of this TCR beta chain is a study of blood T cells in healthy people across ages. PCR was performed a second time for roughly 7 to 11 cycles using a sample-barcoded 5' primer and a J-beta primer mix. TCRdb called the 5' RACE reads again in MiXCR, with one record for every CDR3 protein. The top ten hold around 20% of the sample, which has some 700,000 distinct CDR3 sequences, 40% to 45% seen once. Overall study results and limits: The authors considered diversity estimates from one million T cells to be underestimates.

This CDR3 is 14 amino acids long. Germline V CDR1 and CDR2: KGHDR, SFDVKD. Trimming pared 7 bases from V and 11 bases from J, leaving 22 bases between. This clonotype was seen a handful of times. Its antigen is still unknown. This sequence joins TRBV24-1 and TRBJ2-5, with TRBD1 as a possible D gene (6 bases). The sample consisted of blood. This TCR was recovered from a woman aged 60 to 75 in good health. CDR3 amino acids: CATSIGGNVHEQYF. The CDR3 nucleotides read TGTGCCACCAGCATAGGGGGAAACGTGCATGAGCAGTACTTC.